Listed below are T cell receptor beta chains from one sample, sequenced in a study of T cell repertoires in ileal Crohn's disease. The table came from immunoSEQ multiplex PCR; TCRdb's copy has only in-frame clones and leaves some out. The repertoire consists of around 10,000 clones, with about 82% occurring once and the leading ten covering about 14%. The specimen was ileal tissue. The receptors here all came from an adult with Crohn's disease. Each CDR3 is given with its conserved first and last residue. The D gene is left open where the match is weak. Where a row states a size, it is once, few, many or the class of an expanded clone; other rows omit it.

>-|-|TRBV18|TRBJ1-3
TGTGCCAGCTCACCACAGGGAGACACCATATATTTT
CASSPQGDTIYF
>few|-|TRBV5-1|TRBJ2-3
TGCGCCAGCAGCCGATCCTTAGCGGTCGGGGGAGATACGCAGTATTTT
CASSRSLAVGGDTQYF
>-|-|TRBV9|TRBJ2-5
TGTGCCAGCAGCGTAGGGCGGAGGCCGGGGAGGGAGACCCAGTACTTC
CASSVGRRPGRETQYF
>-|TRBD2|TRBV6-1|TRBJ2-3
TGTGCCAGCAGTGAAGCGCTCGGCGGGGGTGCGACAGATACGCAGTATTTT
CASSEALGGGATDTQYF
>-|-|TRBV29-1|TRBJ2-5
TGCAGCGTGCGAACTTTAGGACAGAACCAAGAGACCCAGTACTTC
CSVRTLGQNQETQYF
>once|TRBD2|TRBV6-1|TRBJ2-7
TGTGCCAGCAAAATAAGCGGGATCTACGAGCAGTACTTC
CASKISGIYEQYF
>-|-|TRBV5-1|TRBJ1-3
TGCGCCAGCAGCCCTGGAGGCGGAAACACCATATATTTT
CASSPGGGNTIYF
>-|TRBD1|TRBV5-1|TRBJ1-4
TGCGCCAGCAGCCCTACAGGGGGCGCAGGCGAAAAACTGTTTTTT
CASSPTGGAGEKLFF
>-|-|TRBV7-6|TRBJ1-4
TGTGCCAGCAGCTTAGCGGGTAGGGGAGGAAAACTGTTTTTT
CASSLAGRGGKLFF
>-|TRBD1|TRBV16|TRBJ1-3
TGTGCCAGCAGCCAGCCCGGACAGGATGAGAATGGAAACACCATATATTTT
CASSQPGQDENGNTIYF
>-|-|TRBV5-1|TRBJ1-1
TGCGCCAGCAGCAATTTCCGACAGACTCTGAACACTGAAGCTTTCTTT
CASSNFRQTLNTEAFF
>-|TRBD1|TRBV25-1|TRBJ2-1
TGCGCCAGCAGGGGGACAGCAGGGGGTGAGCAGTTCTTC
CASRGTAGGEQFF
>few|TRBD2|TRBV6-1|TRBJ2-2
TGTGCCAGCACCCTGGGGGGGTCCGGGGAGCTGTTTTTT
CASTLGGSGELFF
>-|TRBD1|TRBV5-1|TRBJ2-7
TGCGCCAGCAGCTTGGTGGCTACAGGGGGACGCGAGCAGTACTTC
CASSLVATGGREQYF
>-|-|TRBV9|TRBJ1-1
TGTGCCAGCAGCGTAGGAGAGCATATCTATAACACTGAAGCTTTCTTT
CASSVGEHIYNTEAFF
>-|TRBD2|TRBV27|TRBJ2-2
TGTGCCAGCAGTTTGGGACTAGCGGGGGGGGGCAACACCGGGGAGCTGTTTTTT
CASSLGLAGGGNTGELFF
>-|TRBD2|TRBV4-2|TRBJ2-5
TGTGCCAGCAGCCAAGATTGGGCGGGGACTAGCGGGAGTGGTCGGGGGGAGACCCAGTACTTC
CASSQDWAGTSGSGRGETQYF
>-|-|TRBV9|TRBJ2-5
TGTGCCAGCAGCGTAAATTCAGCTACAGGGACCCAGTACTTC
CASSVNSATGTQYF
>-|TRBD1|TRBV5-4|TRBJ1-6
TGTGCCAGCAGCCAACGCGGACAGGGTGATTCACCCCTCCACTTT
CASSQRGQGDSPLHF
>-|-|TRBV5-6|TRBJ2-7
TGTGCCAGCAGCCAGGGGTCCGAGCAGTACTTC
CASSQGSEQYF
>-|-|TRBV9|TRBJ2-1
TGTGCCAGCAGCGGCAGGGTAAAGGCTTTCGACAATGAGCAGTTCTTC
CASSGRVKAFDNEQFF
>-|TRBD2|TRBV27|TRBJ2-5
TGTGCCAGCAGTTATCGACTAGCGGAGACCCAGTACTTC
CASSYRLAETQYF
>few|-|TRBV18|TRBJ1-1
TGTGCCAGCTCACCACCGGTGGGAGACACTGAAGCTTTCTTT
CASSPPVGDTEAFF
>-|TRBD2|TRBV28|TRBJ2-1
TGTGCCAGCAGTTTAGGGATACTAGCGGGAGGGCCGAATGAGCAGTTCTTC
CASSLGILAGGPNEQFF
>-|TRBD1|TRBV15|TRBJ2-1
TGTGCCACCAGCCCTCGAACCGGGACAGGGCTCATCAATGAGCAGTTCTTC
CATSPRTGTGLINEQFF
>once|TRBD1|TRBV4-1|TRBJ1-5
TGCGCCAGCAGCCCCTCGCCAGGGGGATTGAATCAGCCCCAGCATTTT
CASSPSPGGLNQPQHF
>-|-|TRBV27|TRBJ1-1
TGTGCCAGCAGCCCCGGAACTATCGGGGACACTGAAGCTTTCTTT
CASSPGTIGDTEAFF
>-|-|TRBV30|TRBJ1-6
TGTGCCTGGAGTGTACAGTACTCACCCCTCCACTTT
CAWSVQYSPLHF
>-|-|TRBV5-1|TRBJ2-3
TGCGCCAGCAGCTTAGGATCCGGGACTCCTTTCACAGATACGCAGTATTTT
CASSLGSGTPFTDTQYF
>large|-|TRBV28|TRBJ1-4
TGTGCCAGCAGTCTCCAGGGGACCCCGAATGAAAAACTGTTTTTT
CASSLQGTPNEKLFF
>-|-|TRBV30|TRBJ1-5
TGTGCCTGGTCGGCTGCGACTTCCAATCAGCCCCAGCATTTT
CAWSAATSNQPQHF
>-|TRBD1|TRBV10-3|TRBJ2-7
TGTGCCATCAGTCCGGACAGGGCCTACGAGCAGTACTTC
CAISPDRAYEQYF
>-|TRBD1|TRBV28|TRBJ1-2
TGTGCCAGCAGTTTACGCGACAGGGGCGACTATGGCTACACCTTC
CASSLRDRGDYGYTF
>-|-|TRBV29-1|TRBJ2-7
TGCAGCGTTGGTTTGGGGGGAGTTGTTTCCTACGAGCAGTACTTC
CSVGLGGVVSYEQYF
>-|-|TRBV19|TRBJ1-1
TGTGCCAGTAGTATAGGTGGGGGGACTGAAGCTTTCTTT
CASSIGGGTEAFF
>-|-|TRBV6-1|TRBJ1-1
TGTGCCAGCCAAAAGGGAGGTTCTTATACTGAAGCTTTCTTT
CASQKGGSYTEAFF
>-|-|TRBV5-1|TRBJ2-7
TGCGCCAGCAGTCGAATGGGCATCGGGGACGAGCAGTACTTC
CASSRMGIGDEQYF